This entry lists 32 T cell receptor beta chains sequenced from one sample in a study of T cells in Graves' hyperthyroidism and ophthalmopathy. The source material, RNA transcripts, was used to amplify TCR beta CDR3 regions. First-round RT-PCR targeting the TCR CDR3 was performed with the HTBI primer set. Each CDR3 protein is one row after TCRdb ran MiXCR on the multiplex PCR reads. Here the sample spans a few hundred thousand distinct CDR3 sequences, about 43% being singletons. Sequences were obtained from peripheral blood or thyroid tissue (not recorded which). The receptors shown here come from a woman under 30 with Graves' hyperthyroidism.

This clonotype was recorded a few times. The chain uses TRBV9 and TRBJ2-5; TRBD1 matches 7 bases. Germline V lookup: CDR1 SGDLS, CDR2 YYNGEE. Losses at the gene ends were 4 bases for V and 1 base for J; bases not matched to a gene: 10. This CDR3 is built from 16 residues. DNA of the CDR3: TGTGCCAGCAGCCGTCAAGACAGGGTAGGCCAAGAGACCCAGTACTTC. It translates to CASSRQDRVGQETQYF.

This clonotype was seen once. This clone may be a read error of a much larger clone one base away. The chain uses TRBV7-3 and TRBJ1-1; D is uncertain. Looked up from germline, CDR1 is SGHTA and CDR2 is FQGTGA. V was clipped by 5 bases and J by 0 bases, with 13 bases between them. This CDR3 spans 15 amino acids. This CDR3 reads CASSPRVGMNTEAFF. In DNA form, the CDR3 reads TGTGCCAGCAGCCCGAGGGTGGGGATGAACACTGAAGCTTTCTTT.

Of note for this clonotype: A much larger clone sits a single nucleotide away, making a read error possible. The gene calls are TRBV29-1 and TRBJ2-7, with D tentatively TRBD1 (6 bases). Germline V gene sequence: CDR1 SQVTM, CDR2 ANQGSEA. Between the trimmed V and J ends, which lost 0 bases and 3 bases, there was a span of 12 bases. CDR3 size: 14 residues. The CDR3 loop is CSVEDPTGNYEQYF. In DNA, the CDR3 is TGCAGCGTTGAAGATCCTACAGGGAACTACGAGCAGTACTTC.

The chain couples TRBV29-1 to TRBJ2-7; TRBD2 might be the D (5 bases). This CDR3 has 14 residues. V dropped 8 bases and J dropped 0 bases, with 17 bases sitting between them. The germline V gene encodes CDR1 SQVTM and CDR2 ANQGSEA. CDR3 bases: TGCAGCACTCCCTTGGGAGCGGTCTCCTACGAGCAGTACTTC. Translated, it gives CSTPLGAVSYEQYF.

The rearrangement links TRBV19 to TRBJ1-1; possible D gene TRBD1, 5 bases. Between the trimmed V and J ends, which lost 5 bases and 4 bases, there was a span of 20 bases. The CDR3 runs to 16 residues. Per germline, CDR1 LNHDA and CDR2 SQIVND (reference sequence). The CDR3 protein is CASSPNVGTGSTEAFF. CDR3 coding DNA: TGTGCCAGTAGTCCTAACGTGGGGACTGGGAGCACTGAAGCTTTCTTT. Looking up the rest from reference TRBV19 and TRBJ1-1 gives the full variable domain: DGGITQSPKYLFRKEGQNVTLSCEQNLNHDAMYWYRQDPGQGLRLIYYSQIVNDFQKGDIAEGYSVSREKKESFPLTVTSAQKNPTAFYLCASSPNVGTGSTEAFFGQGTRLTVV.

This chain uses TRBV7-2 with TRBJ2-7; TRBD2 aligns across 11 bases. V was clipped by 3 bases and J by 5 bases; unmatched bases: 6. From germline, CDR1 is SGHTA and CDR2 FQGNSA. This CDR3 spans 15 amino acids. The CDR3 region is CASSLELAGAHEQYF. The CDR3 DNA reads TGTGCCAGCAGCTTGGAACTAGCGGGAGCCCACGAGCAGTACTTC. The full variable domain, rest sourced from reference TRBV7-2 and TRBJ2-7, is GAGVSQSPSNKVTEKGKDVELRCDPISGHTALYWYRQSLGQGLEFLIYFQGNSAPDKSGLPSDRFSAERTGGSVSTLTIQRTQQEDSAVYLCASSLELAGAHEQYFGPGTRLTVT.

The genes are TRBV6-6 and TRBJ1-1, with a weak D call TRBD1 (5 bases). The germline V gene encodes CDR1 MNHNY and CDR2 SVGAGI (reference sequence). The CDR3 runs to 13 residues. V lost 5 bases to trimming and J lost 7 bases, with 14 bases between them. DNA for the CDR3: TGTGCCAGCAGTCCTAAGACAGTTCTTGAAGCTTTCTTT. Its protein is CASSPKTVLEAFF.

This rearrangement joins TRBV29-1 to TRBJ1-6; maybe TRBD1 (6 bases). Germline values: CDR1 SQVTM, CDR2 ANQGSEA. This CDR3 region has 12 residues. V lost 7 bases and J 11 bases, leaving 15 bases between the germline ends. The DNA of the CDR3 is TGCAGCGCCTCGGGGGGGCCGGCACCCCTCCACTTT. Its protein is CSASGGPAPLHF.

This clonotype was seen only once. The V and J genes are TRBV29-1 and TRBJ2-7; 8 positions agree with TRBD2. Germline loops: CDR1 SQVTM, CDR2 ANQGSEA. The CDR3 has 13 amino acids. Trimming took 3 bases from V and 5 from J; bases not matched to a gene: 6. For the CDR3, the DNA is TGCAGCGTTGATGGGGTCGGGAGGGACGAGCAGTACTTC. Translating gives CSVDGVGRDEQYF.

This clonotype was observed at least ten times. This chain uses TRBV24-1 with TRBJ1-1, with 7 bases fitting TRBD1. Looked up from germline, CDR1 is KGHDR and CDR2 is SFDVKD. V was pared by 3 bases and J by 11 bases, with 5 bases of the junction left unmatched. The CDR3 runs 12 residues. The CDR3 sequence is CATSDLQGLAFF. The CDR3 region has the DNA TGTGCCACCAGTGATCTACAGGGGTTGGCTTTCTTT.

The chain carries TRBV2 and TRBJ2-2; perhaps D is TRBD1 or TRBD2 (5 bases each). This CDR3 region has 15 residues. CDR1 is SNHLY, CDR2 FYNNEI, per germline. V dropped 6 bases and J dropped 6 bases, with 17 bases sitting between them. The CDR3 DNA reads as TGTGCCAGCAGCGACGGGACCCTGGACGCCGGGGAGCTGTTTTTT. It is translated as CASSDGTLDAGELFF.

The chain uses TRBV29-1 and TRBJ2-3, with 9 bases that match TRBD2. CDR1 is SQVTM, CDR2 ANQGSEA, per germline. V dropped 5 bases and J dropped 4; count of bases not matched to a gene: 16. The CDR3 consists of 17 residues. CDR3 nucleotide sequence: TGCAGCGTTCCGTCGGCGGGAGGGCCCTTGGGTTCAGATACGCAGTATTTT. Translation gives CSVPSAGGPLGSDTQYF.

This clonotype came up once. The chain couples TRBV19 to TRBJ2-7, with a tentative D call TRBD2 (6 bases). Trimming removed 3 bases at V and 3 bases at J, with 12 bases between. Germline CDR1 is LNHDA and CDR2 is SQIVND (reference sequence). The CDR3 is 14 residues long. CDR3 in DNA: TGTGCCAGTAGTATTACTAGCACTTACTACGAGCAGTACTTC. Its protein product is CASSITSTYYEQYF.

Notes on this clonotype: No conserved phenylalanine or tryptophan ends this CDR3, so it is likely a read error. Because the CDR3's place on the DNA is in doubt, the DNA is left out and the CDR3 is given as listed by TCRdb. This chain connects TRBV29-1 to TRBJ1-1. CDR1 and CDR2 (germline): SQVTM, ANQGSEA. The CDR3 is 10 amino acids in total, end residues counted. CDR3 protein: CSVEGQGSVS.

Concerning this clonotype: One end of the junction fails to match germline, which may point to a read error. The gene calls are TRBV24-1 and TRBJ2-5; D may match TRBD1 or TRBD2 (6 bases each). The germline V gene encodes CDR1 KGHDR and CDR2 SFDVKD. CDR3 length: 12 residues. This CDR3 reads CATSEETGRNFF. In DNA form, the CDR3 reads TGTGCCACCAGTGAGGAAACAGGGAGGAATTTCTTC.

The chain links TRBV11-3 to TRBJ1-4; 9 positions match TRBD1. J lost 5 bases, V lost 0 bases, and 4 bases had no gene match. This CDR3 is built from 16 residues. Germline V lookup: CDR1 SGHNT, CDR2 YENEEA. The CDR3 DNA reads TGTGCCAGCAGCTTAGAGGACAGGGGTCGAAATGAAAAACTGTTTTTT. It translates to CASSLEDRGRNEKLFF. The full variable domain, completed using reference TRBV11-3 and TRBJ1-4, is EAGVVQSPRYKIIEKKQPVAFWCNPISGHNTLYWYLQNLGQGPELLIRYENEEAVDDSQLPKDRFSAERLKGVDSTLKIQPAELGDSAVYLCASSLEDRGRNEKLFFGSGTQLSVL.

The chain employs TRBV7-9 and TRBJ2-5, with 13 bases matching TRBD2. J lost 5 bases, V lost 9 bases, and 9 bases had no gene match. The CDR3 extends over 15 amino acids. The germline V gene has CDR1 SEHNR and CDR2 FQNEAQ (reference sequence). The CDR3: CASSMGLAGPETQYF. Here the CDR3 DNA reads TGTGCCAGTAGTATGGGACTAGCGGGACCGGAGACCCAGTACTTC.

This clonotype appeared many times. The chain employs TRBV2 and TRBJ1-1; tentatively, D is TRBD1 (5 bases). The length of the CDR3 is 16 residues. Trimming removed 0 bases from V and 0 bases from J, with 11 bases in between. Germline lookup yields CDR1 SNHLY and CDR2 FYNNEI. For the CDR3, the DNA is TGTGCCAGCAGTGAAGCAGGACGACAGTTGAACACTGAAGCTTTCTTT. Its protein is CASSEAGRQLNTEAFF.

This clonotype was observed at least ten times. The rearrangement uses TRBV10-3 and TRBJ1-1; D is unclear. The CDR3 runs to 11 residues. The germline gives CDR1 ENHRY, CDR2 SYGVKD. Between the trimmed V and J ends, which lost 2 bases and 8 bases, there was a span of 6 bases. CDR3 sequence: CAISEVGEAFF. DNA of the CDR3: TGTGCCATCAGTGAGGTAGGCGAAGCTTTCTTT.

The J gene is TRBJ2-7, the V gene TRBV2; 10 bases align to TRBD2. The CDR3 is made up of 15 amino acids. After removal of 5 bases from V and 2 bases from J, the junction contained 6 bases not matched to a gene. CDR1 is SNHLY, CDR2 FYNNEI, per germline. The CDR3 DNA is TGTGCCAGCAGTTACCGCAGCGGGAGGGCCTACGAGCAGTACTTC. Protein product: CASSYRSGRAYEQYF.

This clonotype was found a few times. The chain has TRBV2 and TRBJ1-4; 9 bases are a match to TRBD1. The germline gives CDR1 SNHLY, CDR2 FYNNEI. Unmatched junction bases numbered 9, after V lost 4 bases and J lost 6 bases. The CDR3 extends over 16 amino acids. The CDR3 sequence: CASSVFGTGRDEKLFF. Written as DNA, the CDR3 is TGTGCCAGCAGTGTATTCGGGACAGGGCGTGATGAAAAACTGTTTTTT.

This clonotype came up many times. This chain connects TRBV29-1 to TRBJ2-7, with D perhaps TRBD2 (5 bases). This CDR3 contains 11 residues. Germline CDR1 and CDR2: SQVTM and ANQGSEA. V lost 6 bases, J lost 3 bases, and 9 bases lay in between. CDR3 bases: TGCAGCGTAGTGGGAGACTACGAGCAGTACTTC. Amino acids: CSVVGDYEQYF.

This clonotype was recorded many times. This chain connects TRBV5-4 to TRBJ2-7, with 8 nucleotides matching TRBD2. Germline V gives CDR1 SGHNT, CDR2 YYREEE (reference sequence). V lost 0 bases, J lost 6 bases, and 5 bases stayed unmatched. The CDR3 extends over 14 amino acids. In DNA form, the CDR3 reads TGTGCCAGCAGCTTGGTTGCGGGAGGACGCGAGCAGTACTTC. It specifies CASSLVAGGREQYF.

With respect to this clonotype: Its ends do not fully match the called genes, so a read error is possible. This sequence joins TRBV10-3 and TRBJ2-2; D is possibly TRBD2 (6 bases). This CDR3 is built from 15 residues. The germline gives CDR1 ENHRY, CDR2 SYGVKD. The CDR3: CATSPEGRSTGELFF. The CDR3 DNA sequence: TGTGCCACCAGTCCGGAGGGCCGGAGCACCGGGGAGCTGTTTTTT.

This clonotype was found a few times. The chain uses TRBV28 and TRBJ1-5; D is unresolved. The CDR3 extends over 12 amino acids. V shed 5 bases and J shed 5 bases, with 7 bases lying between them. The germline CDR1 and CDR2 sequences are MDHEN and SYDVKM. The CDR3 nucleotides are TGTGCCAGCAGTGCCTTTTATCAGCCCCAGCATTTT. Its protein product is CASSAFYQPQHF.

Concerning this clonotype itself: An end of the junction does not agree with germline; a read error may underlie this. The chain is built from TRBV7-2 and TRBJ2-7, with D perhaps being TRBD1 or TRBD2 (5 bases each). Germline assignment: CDR1 SGHTA and CDR2 FQGNSA. This CDR3 contains 15 residues. CDR3 in amino acids: CANSSLPKGDHEQYF. As DNA, the CDR3 is TGTGCCAACAGCAGTCTTCCGAAAGGGGACCACGAGCAGTACTTC.

This clonotype appeared a few times. The V gene is TRBV25-1, the J gene TRBJ1-1; D is ambiguous. This CDR3 region has 17 residues. Germline V CDR1 and CDR2: MGHDK, SYGVNS. V lost 5 bases and J lost 0, with 19 bases in between. Here the CDR3 DNA reads TGTGCCAGCAGTCCGCTTGACATCTCAAGGCTGAACACTGAAGCTTTCTTT. This sequence encodes CASSPLDISRLNTEAFF.

This clonotype was detected ten times or more. The V gene is TRBV13, the J gene TRBJ1-2; D might be TRBD1 (6 bases). Trimming cost V 4 bases and J 6 bases, with 15 bases left between them. This CDR3 has 14 amino acids. Germline CDR1 is PRHDT and CDR2 is FYEKMQ (reference sequence). In DNA form, the CDR3 reads TGTGCCAGCAGCTCGGGACACCCAAAGGATGGCTACACCTTC. Its translation is CASSSGHPKDGYTF.

This clonotype was found many times. The rearrangement links TRBV10-3 to TRBJ2-5; 7 bases match TRBD1. The CDR3 has 13 amino acids. The germline gives CDR1 ENHRY, CDR2 SYGVKD. Losses at the gene ends were 10 bases for V and 5 bases for J; bases not matched to a gene: 10. CDR3 protein: CATQTGSVETQYF. The CDR3 nucleotides read TGTGCCACCCAGACAGGGTCGGTGGAGACCCAGTACTTC.

The chain recombines TRBV7-2 with TRBJ2-7, with TRBD2 matching 11 bases. Germline V gene lookup returns CDR1 SGHTA and CDR2 FQGNSA. V trimming: 5 bases; J trimming: 3 bases; junction bases outside the gene matches: 9. The CDR3 runs 16 residues. The CDR3 bases are TGTGCCAGCAGCGCCCTAACTAGCGGGAGAGACTACGAGCAGTACTTC. Translating gives CASSALTSGRDYEQYF.

In its sample, this clonotype was seen many times. This chain connects TRBV7-8 to TRBJ1-5; D gene ambiguous. Per germline, CDR1 SGHVS and CDR2 FQNEAQ. The CDR3 has 16 residues. V was clipped by 3 bases and J by 7 bases, with 19 bases between them. Here the CDR3 reads CASSFGGTRVGQPQHF. The CDR3 DNA follows: TGTGCCAGCAGCTTCGGCGGCACTAGAGTAGGCCAGCCCCAGCATTTT.

There are many counts of this clonotype. The chain uses TRBV2 and TRBJ1-6, with 7 bases fitting TRBD1. Germline-derived CDR1 and CDR2 are SNHLY and FYNNEI. V was clipped by 3 bases and J by 1 base; unmatched bases: 0. The CDR3 runs 15 residues. The CDR3 DNA follows: TGTGCCAGCAGTGACAGGGGGTCCTATAATTCACCCCTCCACTTT. It yields the protein CASSDRGSYNSPLHF.